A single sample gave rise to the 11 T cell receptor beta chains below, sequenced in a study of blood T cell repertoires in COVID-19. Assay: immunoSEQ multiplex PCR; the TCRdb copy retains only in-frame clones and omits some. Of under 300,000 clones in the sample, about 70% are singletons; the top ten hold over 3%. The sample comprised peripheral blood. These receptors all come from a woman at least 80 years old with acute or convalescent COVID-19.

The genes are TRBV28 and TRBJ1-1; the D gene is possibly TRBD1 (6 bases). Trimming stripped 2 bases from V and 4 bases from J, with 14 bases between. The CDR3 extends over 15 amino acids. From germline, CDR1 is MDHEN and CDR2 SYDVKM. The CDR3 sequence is CASSLGPRGGTEAFF. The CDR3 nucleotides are TGTGCCAGCAGTTTAGGGCCCAGGGGCGGCACTGAAGCTTTCTTT.

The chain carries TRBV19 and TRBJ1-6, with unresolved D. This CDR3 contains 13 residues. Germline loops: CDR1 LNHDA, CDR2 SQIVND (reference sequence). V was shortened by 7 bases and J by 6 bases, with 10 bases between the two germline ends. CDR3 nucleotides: TGTGCCAGTACGCCAGGAACTAATTCACCCCTCCACTTT. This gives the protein CASTPGTNSPLHF.

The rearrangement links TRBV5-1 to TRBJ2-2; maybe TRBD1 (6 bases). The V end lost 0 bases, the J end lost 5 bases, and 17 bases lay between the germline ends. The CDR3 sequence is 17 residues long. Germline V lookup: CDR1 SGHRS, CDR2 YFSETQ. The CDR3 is CASSLDSARGRTGELFF. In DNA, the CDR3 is TGCGCCAGCAGCTTGGACTCCGCCAGGGGCAGAACCGGGGAGCTGTTTTTT.

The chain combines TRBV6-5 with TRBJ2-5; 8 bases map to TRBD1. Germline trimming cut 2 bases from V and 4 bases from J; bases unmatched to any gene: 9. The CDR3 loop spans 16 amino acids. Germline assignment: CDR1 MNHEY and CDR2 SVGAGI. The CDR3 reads CASSYGTGVARETQYF. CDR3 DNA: TGTGCCAGCAGTTACGGGACAGGAGTTGCTAGAGAGACCCAGTACTTC.

This CDR3 is CASSLASGSGYTF. Here the CDR3 DNA reads TGTGCCAGCAGCTTAGCGTCCGGTTCTGGCTACACCTTC. This chain uses TRBV7-9 with TRBJ1-2; D not resolved. The CDR3 loop spans 13 amino acids. The V end was cut by 0 bases, the J end by 7 bases, with 9 bases between. Germline-derived CDR1 and CDR2 are SEHNR and FQNEAQ (reference sequence).

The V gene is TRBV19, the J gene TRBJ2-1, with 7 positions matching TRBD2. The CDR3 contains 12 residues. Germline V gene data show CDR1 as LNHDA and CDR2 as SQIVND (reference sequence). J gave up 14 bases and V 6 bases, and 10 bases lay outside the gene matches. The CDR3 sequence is CASSPGTTKEFF. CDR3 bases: TGTGCCAGTAGCCCCGGGACTACCAAAGAGTTCTTC.

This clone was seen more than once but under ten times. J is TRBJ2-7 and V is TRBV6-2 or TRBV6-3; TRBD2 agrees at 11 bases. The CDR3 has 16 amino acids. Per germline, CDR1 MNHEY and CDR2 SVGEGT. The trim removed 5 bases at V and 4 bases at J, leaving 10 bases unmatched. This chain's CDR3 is CASSMTSGVLSYEQYF. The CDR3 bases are TGTGCCAGCAGTATGACTAGCGGGGTACTATCGTACGAGCAGTACTTC.

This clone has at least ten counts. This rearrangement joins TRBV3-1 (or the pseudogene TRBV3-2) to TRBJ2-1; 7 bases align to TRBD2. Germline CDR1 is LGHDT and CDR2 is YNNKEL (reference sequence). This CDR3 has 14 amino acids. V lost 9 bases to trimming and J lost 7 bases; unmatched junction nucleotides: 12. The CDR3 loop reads CASRASGLHNEQFF. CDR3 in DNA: TGTGCCAGTCGGGCTAGCGGACTACATAATGAGCAGTTCTTC.

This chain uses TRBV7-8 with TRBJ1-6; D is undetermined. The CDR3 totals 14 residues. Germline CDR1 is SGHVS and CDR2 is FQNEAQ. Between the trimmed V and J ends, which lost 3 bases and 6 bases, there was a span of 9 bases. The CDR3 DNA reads TGTGCCAGCAGCTTGGACGGGATTAATTCACCCCTCCACTTT. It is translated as CASSLDGINSPLHF. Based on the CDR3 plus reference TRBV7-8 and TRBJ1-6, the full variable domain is GAGVSQSPRYKVAKRGQDVALRCDPISGHVSLFWYQQALGQGPEFLTYFQNEAQLDKSGLPSDRFFAERPEGSVSTLKIQRTQQEDSAVYLCASSLDGINSPLHFGNGTRLTVT.

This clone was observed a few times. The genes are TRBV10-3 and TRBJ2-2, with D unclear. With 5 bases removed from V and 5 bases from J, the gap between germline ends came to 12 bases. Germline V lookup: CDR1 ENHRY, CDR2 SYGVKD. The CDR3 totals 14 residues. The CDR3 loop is CAISLLSGTGELFF. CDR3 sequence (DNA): TGTGCCATCAGTCTATTGTCAGGTACCGGGGAGCTGTTTTTT.

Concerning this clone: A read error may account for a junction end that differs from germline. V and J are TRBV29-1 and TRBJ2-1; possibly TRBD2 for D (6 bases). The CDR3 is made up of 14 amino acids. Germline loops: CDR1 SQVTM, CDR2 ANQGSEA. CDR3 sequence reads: CSVVVGSSYNEQFF. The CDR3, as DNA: TGCAGTGTTGTAGTCGGGAGCTCCTACAATGAGCAGTTCTTC.